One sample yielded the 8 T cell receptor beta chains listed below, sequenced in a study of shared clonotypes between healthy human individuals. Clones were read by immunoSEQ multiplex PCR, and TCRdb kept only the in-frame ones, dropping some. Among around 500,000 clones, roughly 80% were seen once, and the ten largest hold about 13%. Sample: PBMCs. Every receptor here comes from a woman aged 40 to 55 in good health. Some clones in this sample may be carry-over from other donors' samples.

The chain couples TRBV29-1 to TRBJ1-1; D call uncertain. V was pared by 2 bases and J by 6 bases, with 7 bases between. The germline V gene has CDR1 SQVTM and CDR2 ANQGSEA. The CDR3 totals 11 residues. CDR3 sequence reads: CSVEPGSEAFF. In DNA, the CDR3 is TGCAGCGTTGAACCCGGATCTGAAGCTTTCTTT.

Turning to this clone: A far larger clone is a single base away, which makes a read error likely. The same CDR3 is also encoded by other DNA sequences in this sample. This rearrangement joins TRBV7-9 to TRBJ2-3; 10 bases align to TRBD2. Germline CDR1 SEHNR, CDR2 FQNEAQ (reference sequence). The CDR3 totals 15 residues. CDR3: CASSPGTSDADTQYF. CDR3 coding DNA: TGTGCTAGCAGTCCCGGGACTAGCGATGCAGATACGCAGTATTTT.

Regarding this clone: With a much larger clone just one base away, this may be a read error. The CDR3 sequence is CASSLPGRGGDTEAFF. The CDR3 coding sequence is TGTGCCAGCAGCTTGCCTGGCAGGGGGGGGGACACTGAAGCTTTCTTT. The gene calls are TRBV5-4 and TRBJ1-1, with TRBD1 matching over 7 bases. This CDR3 is built from 16 residues. From germline, CDR1 is SGHNT and CDR2 YYREEE (reference sequence). Losses at the gene ends were 1 base for V and 3 bases for J; bases not matched to a gene: 9.

Here the CDR3 reads CASRGGWSYNEQFF. CDR3 nucleotides: TGTGCCAGCAGGGGAGGTTGGTCCTACAATGAGCAGTTCTTC. V gene TRBV14 combines with J gene TRBJ2-1, with D possibly TRBD2 on 6 matching bases. Germline V lookup: CDR1 SGHDN, CDR2 FVKESK. The CDR3 sequence is 14 residues long. V lost 6 bases to trimming and J lost 1 base, with 10 bases between them.

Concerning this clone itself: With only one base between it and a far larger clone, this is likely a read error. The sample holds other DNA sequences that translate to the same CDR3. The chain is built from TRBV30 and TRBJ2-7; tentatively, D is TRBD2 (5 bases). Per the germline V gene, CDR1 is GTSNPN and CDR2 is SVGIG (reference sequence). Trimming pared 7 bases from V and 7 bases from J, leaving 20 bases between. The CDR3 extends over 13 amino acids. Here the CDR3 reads CAFRGSANYEQYF. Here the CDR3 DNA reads TGTGCCTTTCGAGGGAGTGCCAACTATGAGCAGTACTTC.

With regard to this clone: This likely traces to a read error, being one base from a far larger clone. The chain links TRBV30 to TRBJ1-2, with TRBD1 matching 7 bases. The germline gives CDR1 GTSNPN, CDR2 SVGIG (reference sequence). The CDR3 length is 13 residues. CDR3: CARSRQGPYGYTF. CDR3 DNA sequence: TGTGCCCGGAGCAGACAGGGCCCCTATGGCTACACCTTC.

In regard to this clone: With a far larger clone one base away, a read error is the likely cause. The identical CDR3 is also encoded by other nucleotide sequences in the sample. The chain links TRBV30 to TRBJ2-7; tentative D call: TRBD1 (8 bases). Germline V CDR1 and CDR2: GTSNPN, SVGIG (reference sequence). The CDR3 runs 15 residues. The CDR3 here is CAWSLADRDVSEQYF. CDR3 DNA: TGTGCCTGGAGTCTAGCGGACAGGGATGTGTCCGAGCAGTACTTT.

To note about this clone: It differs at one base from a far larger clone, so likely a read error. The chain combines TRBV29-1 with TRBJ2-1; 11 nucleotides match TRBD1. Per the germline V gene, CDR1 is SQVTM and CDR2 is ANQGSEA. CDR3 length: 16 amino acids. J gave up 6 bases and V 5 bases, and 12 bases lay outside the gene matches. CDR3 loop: CSVRKTPDRGLNEQFF. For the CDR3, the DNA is TGCAGCGTTAGGAAGACCCCGGACAGGGGGCTCAATGAGCAGTTCTTC.